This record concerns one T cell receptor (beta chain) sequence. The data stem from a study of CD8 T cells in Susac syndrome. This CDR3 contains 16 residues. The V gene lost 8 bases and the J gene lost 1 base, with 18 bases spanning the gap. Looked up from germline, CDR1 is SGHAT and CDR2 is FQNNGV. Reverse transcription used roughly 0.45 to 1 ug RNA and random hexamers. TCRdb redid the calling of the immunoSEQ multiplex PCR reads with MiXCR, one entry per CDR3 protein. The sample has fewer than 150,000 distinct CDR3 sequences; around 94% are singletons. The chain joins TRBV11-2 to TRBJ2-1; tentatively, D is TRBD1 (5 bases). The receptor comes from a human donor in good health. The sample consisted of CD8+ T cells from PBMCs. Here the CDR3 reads CASASMGPESYNEQFF. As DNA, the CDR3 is TGTGCCAGCGCCTCCATGGGGCCAGAATCCTACAATGAGCAGTTCTTC.